This T cell receptor (beta chain) was sequenced in a study of CXCR3-negative and CXCR3-positive naive CD8 T cells. Overall study context: Close to 135 million TRB reads were obtained in total, which works out to about 1.5 +/- 0.3 million per library. General study points: Surface CD5 was comparable between naive subsets; TCR strength was inferred from TRB CDR3 properties. Much lower diversity was found in memory CD8+ cells, while both naive subsets had comparably high diversity.

The authors made the TRB cDNA libraries by 5' RACE using UMI labels. From its re-call of the 5' RACE reads, TCRdb lists each CDR3 protein once, without DNA. This table holds 100,000 to 150,000 distinct CDR3 sequences. Points on this clonotype: Its matching antigen is unknown.

Per the germline V gene, CDR1 is SGHTA and CDR2 is FQGNSA. The CDR3 length is 16 residues. Sequencing used naive CXCR3- CD8+ T cells from blood. Stated subset: CD45RO-CCR7+CD27+CD95- naive CD8+ T cells lacking CXCR3 (TNR3-). The sequence was collected from a human donor in good health. Some clones in this sample may be carry-over from other donors' samples. The rearrangement links TRBV7-2 to TRBJ2-5; with no DNA, the TCRdb D assignment of TRBD2 cannot be verified. The CDR3 spells CASSPAGGTIWETQYF.